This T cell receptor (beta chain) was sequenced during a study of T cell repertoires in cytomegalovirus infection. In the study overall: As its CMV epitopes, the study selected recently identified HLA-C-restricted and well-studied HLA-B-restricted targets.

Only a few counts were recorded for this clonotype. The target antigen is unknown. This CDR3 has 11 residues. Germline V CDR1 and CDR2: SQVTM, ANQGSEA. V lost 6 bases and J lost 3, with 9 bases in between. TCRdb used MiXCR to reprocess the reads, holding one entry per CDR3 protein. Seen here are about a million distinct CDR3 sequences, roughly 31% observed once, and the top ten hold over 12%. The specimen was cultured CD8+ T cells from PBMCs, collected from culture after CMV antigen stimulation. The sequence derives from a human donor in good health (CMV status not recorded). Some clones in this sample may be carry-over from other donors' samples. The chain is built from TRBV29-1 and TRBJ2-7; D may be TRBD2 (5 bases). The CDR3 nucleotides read TGCAGCGTGGAGGAATACTACGAGCAGTACTTC. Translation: CSVEEYYEQYF.